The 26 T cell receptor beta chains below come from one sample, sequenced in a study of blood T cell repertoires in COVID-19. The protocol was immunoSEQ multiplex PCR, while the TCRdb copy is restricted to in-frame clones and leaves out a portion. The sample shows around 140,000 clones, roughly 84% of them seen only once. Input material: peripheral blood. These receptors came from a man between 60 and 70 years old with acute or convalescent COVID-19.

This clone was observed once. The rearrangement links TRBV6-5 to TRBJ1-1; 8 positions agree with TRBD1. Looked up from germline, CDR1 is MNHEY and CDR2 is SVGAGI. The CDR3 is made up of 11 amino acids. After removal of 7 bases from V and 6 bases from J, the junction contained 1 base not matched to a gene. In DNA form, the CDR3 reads TGTGCCAGCAACAGGGGGGCTGAAGCTTTCTTT. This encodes CASNRGAEAFF.

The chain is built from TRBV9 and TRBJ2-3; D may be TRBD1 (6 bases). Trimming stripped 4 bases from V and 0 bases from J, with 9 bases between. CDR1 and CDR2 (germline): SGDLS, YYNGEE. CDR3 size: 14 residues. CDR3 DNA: TGTGCCAGCAGCTGGGGGCTTAGCACAGATACGCAGTATTTT. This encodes CASSWGLSTDTQYF.

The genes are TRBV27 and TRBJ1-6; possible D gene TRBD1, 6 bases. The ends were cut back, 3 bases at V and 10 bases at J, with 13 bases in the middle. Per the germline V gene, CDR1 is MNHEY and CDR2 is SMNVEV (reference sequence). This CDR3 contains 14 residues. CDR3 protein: CASSFGQGLSPLHF. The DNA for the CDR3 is TGTGCCAGCAGTTTTGGGCAGGGGCTGTCACCCCTCCACTTT.

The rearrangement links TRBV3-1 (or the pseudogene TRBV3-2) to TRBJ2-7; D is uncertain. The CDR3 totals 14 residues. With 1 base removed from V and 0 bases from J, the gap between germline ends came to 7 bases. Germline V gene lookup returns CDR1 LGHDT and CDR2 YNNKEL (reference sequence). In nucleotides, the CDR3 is TGTGCCAGCAGCCAAGGCAGATTCTCCTACGAGCAGTACTTC. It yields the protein CASSQGRFSYEQYF.

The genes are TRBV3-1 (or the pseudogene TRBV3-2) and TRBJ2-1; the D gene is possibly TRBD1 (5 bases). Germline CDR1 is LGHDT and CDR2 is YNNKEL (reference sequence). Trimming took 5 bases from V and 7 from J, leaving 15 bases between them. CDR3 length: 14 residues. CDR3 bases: TGTGCCAGCAGCACTACCAAAAGGGGTAATGAGCAGTTCTTC. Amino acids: CASSTTKRGNEQFF.

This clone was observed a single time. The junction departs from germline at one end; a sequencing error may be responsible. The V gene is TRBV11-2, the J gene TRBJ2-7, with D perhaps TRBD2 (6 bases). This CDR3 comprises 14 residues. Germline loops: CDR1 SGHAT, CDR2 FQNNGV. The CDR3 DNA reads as TGTGCCAGCAGCTTAGATAGCGGACCCTACGAGCAATACTTC. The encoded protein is CASSLDSGPYEQYF.

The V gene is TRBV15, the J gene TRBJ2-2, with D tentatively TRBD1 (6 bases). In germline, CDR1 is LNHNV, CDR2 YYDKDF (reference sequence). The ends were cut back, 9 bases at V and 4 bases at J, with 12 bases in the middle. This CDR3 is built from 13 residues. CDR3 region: CATGTPGTGELFF. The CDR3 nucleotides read TGTGCCACTGGGACACCGGGCACCGGGGAGCTGTTTTTT.

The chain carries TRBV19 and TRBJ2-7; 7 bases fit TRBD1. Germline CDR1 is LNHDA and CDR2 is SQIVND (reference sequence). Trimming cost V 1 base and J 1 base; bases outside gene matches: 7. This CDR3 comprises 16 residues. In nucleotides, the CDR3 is TGTGCCAGTAGTATAGGGGCAGGGGGAACATCCTACGAGCAGTACTTC. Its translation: CASSIGAGGTSYEQYF.

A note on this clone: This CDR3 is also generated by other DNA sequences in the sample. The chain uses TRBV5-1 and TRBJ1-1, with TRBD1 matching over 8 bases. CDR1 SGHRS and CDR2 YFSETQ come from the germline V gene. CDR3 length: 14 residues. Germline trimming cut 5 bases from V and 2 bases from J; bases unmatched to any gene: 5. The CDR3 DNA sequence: TGCGCCAGCAGTCGCGGACAGGGAAACACTGAAGCTTTCTTT. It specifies CASSRGQGNTEAFF. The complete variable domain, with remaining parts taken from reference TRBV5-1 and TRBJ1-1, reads KAGVTQTPRYLIKTRGQQVTLSCSPISGHRSVSWYQQTPGQGLQFLFEYFSETQRNKGNFPGRFSGRQFSNSRSEMNVSTLELGDSALYLCASSRGQGNTEAFFGQGTRLTVV.

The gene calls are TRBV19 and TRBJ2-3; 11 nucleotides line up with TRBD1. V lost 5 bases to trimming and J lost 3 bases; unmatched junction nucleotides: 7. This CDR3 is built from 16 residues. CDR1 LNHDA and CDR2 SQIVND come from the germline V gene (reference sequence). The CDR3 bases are TGTGCCAGTAGTCCCCGGGACAGGGGGTCAACAGATACGCAGTATTTT. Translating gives CASSPRDRGSTDTQYF.

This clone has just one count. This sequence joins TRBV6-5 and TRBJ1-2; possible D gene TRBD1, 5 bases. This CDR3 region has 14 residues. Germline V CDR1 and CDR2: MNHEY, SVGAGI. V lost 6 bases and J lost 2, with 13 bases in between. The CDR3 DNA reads TGTGCCAGCAGGGCTTCGGGGGAGAACTATGGCTACACCTTC. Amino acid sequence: CASRASGENYGYTF.

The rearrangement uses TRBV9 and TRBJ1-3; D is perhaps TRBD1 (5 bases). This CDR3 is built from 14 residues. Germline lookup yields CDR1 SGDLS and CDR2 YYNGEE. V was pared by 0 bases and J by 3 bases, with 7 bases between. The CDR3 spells CASSVGRDGNTIYF. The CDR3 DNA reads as TGTGCCAGCAGCGTAGGCAGGGATGGAAACACCATATATTTT.

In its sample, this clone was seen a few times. The CDR3 sequence: CASSLLGARGNTIYF. For the CDR3, the DNA is TGCGCCAGCAGCTTGTTGGGGGCGCGTGGAAACACCATATATTTT. V is TRBV5-1 and J is TRBJ1-3; maybe TRBD1 (6 bases). The ends were cut back, 1 base at V and 3 bases at J, with 11 bases in the middle. Germline values: CDR1 SGHRS, CDR2 YFSETQ. CDR3 length: 15 residues.

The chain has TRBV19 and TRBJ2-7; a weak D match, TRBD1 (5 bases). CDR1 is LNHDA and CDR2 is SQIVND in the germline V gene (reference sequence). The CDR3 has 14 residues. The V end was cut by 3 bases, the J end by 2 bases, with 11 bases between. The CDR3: CASSIVGATYEQYF. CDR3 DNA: TGTGCCAGTAGTATCGTTGGGGCCACCTACGAGCAGTACTTC.

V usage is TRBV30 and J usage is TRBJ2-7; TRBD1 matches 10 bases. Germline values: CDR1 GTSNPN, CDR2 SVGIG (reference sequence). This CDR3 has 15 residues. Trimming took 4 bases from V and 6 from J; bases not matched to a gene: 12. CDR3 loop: CAWTFRGQGLSEQYF. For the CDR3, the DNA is TGTGCCTGGACTTTTCGGGGACAGGGGCTCTCCGAGCAGTACTTC.

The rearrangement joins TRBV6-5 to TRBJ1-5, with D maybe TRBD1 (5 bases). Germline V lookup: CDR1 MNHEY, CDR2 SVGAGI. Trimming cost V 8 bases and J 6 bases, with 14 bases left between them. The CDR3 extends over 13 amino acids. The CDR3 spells CASGEGRGQPQHF. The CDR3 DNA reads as TGTGCCAGCGGGGAGGGGCGCGGTCAGCCCCAGCATTTT.

The CDR3 DNA reads as TGTGCCACCAGTGGTTCCGGGTCGGAGCAGTTCTTC. Its translation is CATSGSGSEQFF. This rearrangement joins TRBV24-1 to TRBJ2-1, with D uncertain. The germline V and J ends were trimmed by 5 bases and 10 bases, with 11 bases remaining between them. The germline V gene has CDR1 KGHDR and CDR2 SFDVKD. This CDR3 spans 12 amino acids.

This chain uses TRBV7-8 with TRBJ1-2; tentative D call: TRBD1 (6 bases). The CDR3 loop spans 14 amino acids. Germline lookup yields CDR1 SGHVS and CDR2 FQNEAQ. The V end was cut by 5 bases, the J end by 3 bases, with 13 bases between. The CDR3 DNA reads TGTGCCAGCAGCGGACAGCAACTAGACTATGGCTACACCTTC. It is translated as CASSGQQLDYGYTF.

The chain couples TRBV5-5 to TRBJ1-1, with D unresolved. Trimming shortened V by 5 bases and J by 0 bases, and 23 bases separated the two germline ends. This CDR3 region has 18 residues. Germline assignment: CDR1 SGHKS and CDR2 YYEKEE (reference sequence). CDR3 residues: CASRLTIVGVSVNTEAFF. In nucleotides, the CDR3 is TGTGCCAGCAGATTAACAATAGTCGGGGTAAGCGTGAACACTGAAGCTTTCTTT.

The CDR3 region is CATSRAGTAYNEQFF. The CDR3 coding sequence is TGTGCCACCAGCAGAGCCGGGACAGCCTACAATGAGCAGTTCTTC. The gene calls are TRBV15 and TRBJ2-1; 7 bases line up with TRBD1. J was trimmed by 2 bases and V by 1 base; bases with no gene match: 2. This CDR3 has 15 amino acids. Germline V gene data show CDR1 as LNHNV and CDR2 as YYDKDF (reference sequence). The variable domain in full, with the rest retrieved from reference TRBV15 and TRBJ2-1, is DAMVIQNPRYQVTQFGKPVTLSCSQTLNHNVMYWYQQKSSQAPKLLFHYYDKDFNNEADTPDNFQSRRPNTSFCFLDIRSPGLGDTAMYLCATSRAGTAYNEQFFGPGTRLTVL.

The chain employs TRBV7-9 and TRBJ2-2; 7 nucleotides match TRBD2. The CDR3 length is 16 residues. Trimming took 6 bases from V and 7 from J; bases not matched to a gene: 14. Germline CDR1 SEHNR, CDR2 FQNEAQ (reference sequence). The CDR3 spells CASRPTGRRTGGELFF. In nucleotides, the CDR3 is TGTGCCAGCAGGCCGACCGGGAGGAGGACGGGCGGGGAGCTGTTTTTT.

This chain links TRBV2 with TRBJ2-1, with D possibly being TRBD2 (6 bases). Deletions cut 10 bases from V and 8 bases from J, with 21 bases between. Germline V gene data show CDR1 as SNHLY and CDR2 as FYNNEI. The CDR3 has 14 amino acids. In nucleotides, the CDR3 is TGTGCCACCCCGAGGTTCCCCGGGAGCGATGAGCAGTTCTTC. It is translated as CATPRFPGSDEQFF. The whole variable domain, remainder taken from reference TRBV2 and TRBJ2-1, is EPEVTQTPSHQVTQMGQEVILRCVPISNHLYFYWYRQILGQKVEFLVSFYNNEISEKSEIFDDQFSVERPDGSNFTLKIRSTKLEDSAMYFCATPRFPGSDEQFFGPGTRLTVL.

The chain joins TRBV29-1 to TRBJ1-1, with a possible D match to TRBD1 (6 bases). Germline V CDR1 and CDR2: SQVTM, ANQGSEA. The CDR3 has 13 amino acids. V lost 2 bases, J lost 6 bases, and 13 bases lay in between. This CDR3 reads CSVEWTDGAEAFF. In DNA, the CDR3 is TGCAGCGTTGAATGGACAGATGGGGCTGAAGCTTTCTTT.

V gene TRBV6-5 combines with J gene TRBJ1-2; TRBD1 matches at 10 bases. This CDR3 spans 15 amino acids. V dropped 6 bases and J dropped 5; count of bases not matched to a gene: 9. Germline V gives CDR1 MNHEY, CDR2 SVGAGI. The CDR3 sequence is CASSAGTGVGYGYTF. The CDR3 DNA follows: TGTGCCAGCAGCGCCGGGACAGGGGTCGGTTATGGCTACACCTTC.

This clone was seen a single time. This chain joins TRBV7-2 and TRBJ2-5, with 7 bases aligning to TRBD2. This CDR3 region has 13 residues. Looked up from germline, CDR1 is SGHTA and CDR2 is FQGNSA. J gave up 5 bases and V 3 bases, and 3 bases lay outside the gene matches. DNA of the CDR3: TGTGCCAGCAGCTTGGCCGGGAGGGAGACCCAGTACTTC. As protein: CASSLAGRETQYF.

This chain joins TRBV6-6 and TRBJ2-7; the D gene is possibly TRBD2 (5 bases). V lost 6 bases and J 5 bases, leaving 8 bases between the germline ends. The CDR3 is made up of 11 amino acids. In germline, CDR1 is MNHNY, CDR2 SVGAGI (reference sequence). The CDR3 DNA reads TGTGCCAGCAGACTAGGGAACGAGCAGTACTTC. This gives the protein CASRLGNEQYF.